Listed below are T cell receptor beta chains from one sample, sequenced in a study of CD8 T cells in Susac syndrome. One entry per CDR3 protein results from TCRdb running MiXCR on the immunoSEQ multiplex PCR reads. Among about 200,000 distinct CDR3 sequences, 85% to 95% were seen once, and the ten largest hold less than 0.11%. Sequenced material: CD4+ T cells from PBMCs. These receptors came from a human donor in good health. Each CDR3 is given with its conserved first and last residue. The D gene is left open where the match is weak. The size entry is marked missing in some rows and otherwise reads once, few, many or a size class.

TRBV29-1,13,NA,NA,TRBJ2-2,TGCAGCGTTCAACCGGGGGCGAGGGGGGAGCTGTTTTTT,CSVQPGARGELFF
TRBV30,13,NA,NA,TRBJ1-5,TGTGCCTGGAGTGTACTTGGCAATCAGCCCCAGCATTTT,CAWSVLGNQPQHF
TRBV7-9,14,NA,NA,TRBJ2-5,TGTGCCAGCAGCGGGCCAGGTCAGGGAGAGACCCAGTACTTC,CASSGPGQGETQYF
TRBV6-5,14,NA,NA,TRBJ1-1,TGTGCCAGCAGTTACCGGCAGGTGACCACTGAAGCTTTCTTT,CASSYRQVTTEAFF
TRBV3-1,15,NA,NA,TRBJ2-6,TGTGCCAGCAGCCAGCTGAGCTCTGGGGCCAACGTCCTGACTTTC,CASSQLSSGANVLTF
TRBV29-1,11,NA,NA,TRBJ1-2,TGCAGCGTTTGGGATTCCGATGGCTACACCTTC,CSVWDSDGYTF
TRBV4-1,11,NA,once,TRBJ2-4,TGCGCCAGCAGCCCAGGAAACATTCAGTACTTC,CASSPGNIQYF
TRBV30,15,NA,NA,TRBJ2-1,TGTGCCTGGAGTCCCGGAATCCCCATGACCAATGAGCAGTTCTTC,CAWSPGIPMTNEQFF
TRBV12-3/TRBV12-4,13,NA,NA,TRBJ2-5,TGTGCCAGCAGTTCGGAGGGCACAGAGACCCAGTACTTC,CASSSEGTETQYF
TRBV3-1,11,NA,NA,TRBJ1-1,TGTGCCAGCAGCCGTACAGATGAAGCTTTCTTT,CASSRTDEAFF
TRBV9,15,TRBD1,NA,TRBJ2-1,TGTGCCAGCAGCGCCAGAATTTGGGACAGGGCGTGGCAGTTCTTC,CASSARIWDRAWQFF
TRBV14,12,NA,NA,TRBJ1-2,TGTGCCAGCAGCATCGGGTACTATGGCTACACCTTC,CASSIGYYGYTF
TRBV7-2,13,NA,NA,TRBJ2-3,TGTGCCAGCAGCCCAGGGCGCCGTGATACGCAGTATTTT,CASSPGRRDTQYF
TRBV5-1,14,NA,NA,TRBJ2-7,TGCGCCAGCAGCTTGGCGGACCGAAACTACGAGCAGTACTTC,CASSLADRNYEQYF
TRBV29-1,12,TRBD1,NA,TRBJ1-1,TGCAGCGTCGAGAGACAGGGGACTGAAGCTTTCTTT,CSVERQGTEAFF
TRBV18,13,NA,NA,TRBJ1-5,TGTGCCAGCCGGACAGAACGCAATCAGCCCCAGCATTTT,CASRTERNQPQHF
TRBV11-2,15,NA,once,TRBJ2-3,TGTGCCAGCAGCGCTAGAAGCGGAGGCACAGATACGCAGTATTTT,CASSARSGGTDTQYF
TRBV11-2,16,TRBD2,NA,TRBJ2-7,TGTGCCAGCAGCCCCCGGCTAGCGGGGGGGTCCTACGAGCAGTACTTC,CASSPRLAGGSYEQYF
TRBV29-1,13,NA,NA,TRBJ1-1,TGCAGCGTTGAACGTTCCATGAACACTGAAGCTTTCTTT,CSVERSMNTEAFF
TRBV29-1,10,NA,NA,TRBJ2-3,TGCAGCGTGAGCACAGATACGCAGTATTTT,CSVSTDTQYF
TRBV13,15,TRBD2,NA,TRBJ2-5,TGTGCCAGCAGCTTGACGGGGGGGTACCAAGAGACCCAGTACTTC,CASSLTGGYQETQYF
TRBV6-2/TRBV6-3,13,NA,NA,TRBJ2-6,TGTGCCGGCAGAGGCTCTGGGGCCAACGTCCTGACTTTC,CAGRGSGANVLTF
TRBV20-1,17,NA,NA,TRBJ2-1,TGCAGTGCTAGGGGGACTGGGTTGGGTAGCTCCTACAATGAGCAGTTCTTC,CSARGTGLGSSYNEQFF
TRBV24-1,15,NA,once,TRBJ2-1,TGTGCCACCAGTGAAAGGCGACAGGAAGACAATGAGCAGTTCTTC,CATSERRQEDNEQFF
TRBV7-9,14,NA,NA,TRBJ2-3,TGTGCCAGCAGCTTAGCTATTGGCACAGATACGCAGTATTTT,CASSLAIGTDTQYF
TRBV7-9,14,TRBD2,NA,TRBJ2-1,TGTGCCAGCAGCTTAGAACTAGCGGAAAGTGAGCAGTTCTTC,CASSLELAESEQFF
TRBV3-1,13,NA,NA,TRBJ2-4,TGTGCCAGCAGCCTCCTTGAGAAGGACATTCAGTACTTC,CASSLLEKDIQYF
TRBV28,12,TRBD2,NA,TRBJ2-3,TGTGCCGGAGGGGACTACACAGATACGCAGTATTTT,CAGGDYTDTQYF
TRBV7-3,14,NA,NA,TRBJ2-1,TGTGCCAGCAGCTTAACGTGGGAAAACAATGAGCAGTTCTTC,CASSLTWENNEQFF
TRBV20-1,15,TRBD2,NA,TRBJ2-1,TGCAGTGCTAGACGGCCGGGACTAGCTGACAATGAGCAGTTCTTC,CSARRPGLADNEQFF